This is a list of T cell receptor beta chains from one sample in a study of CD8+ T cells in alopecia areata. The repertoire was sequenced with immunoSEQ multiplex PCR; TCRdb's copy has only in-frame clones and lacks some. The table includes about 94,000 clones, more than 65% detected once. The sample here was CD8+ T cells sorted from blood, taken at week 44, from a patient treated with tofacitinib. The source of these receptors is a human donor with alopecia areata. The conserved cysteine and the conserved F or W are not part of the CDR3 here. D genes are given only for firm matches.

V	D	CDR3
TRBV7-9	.	ASSPGIAYEQY
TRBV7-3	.	ASSLGRGSTDTQY
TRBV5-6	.	ASSRDGDQPQH
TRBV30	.	AWARGADTQY
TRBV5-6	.	ASSLGHPGELF
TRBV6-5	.	ASSYSIRGSEGGYT
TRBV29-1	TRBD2	SVELAGFQETQY
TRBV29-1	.	SAMFPGDYNEQF
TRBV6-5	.	ASSFREGNTEAF
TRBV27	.	ASSMSRDGNTEAF
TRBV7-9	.	ASSLRPGELF
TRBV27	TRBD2	ASSPFRTSGGSTDTQY
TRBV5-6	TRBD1	ASSLGTGNTEAF
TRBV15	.	ATSRDLPTPGTLTYNEQF
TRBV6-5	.	ASRLGRLAEQF
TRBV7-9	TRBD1	ASSRDRPEAF
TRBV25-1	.	ASTPGSEQY
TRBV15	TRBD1	ATSRGQGDNEQF
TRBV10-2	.	ASSSGQPVEQY
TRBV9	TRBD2	ASSPRGAGGTDTQY
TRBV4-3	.	ASSQGTVDNEQF
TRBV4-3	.	ASSQDVGGWNSPLH
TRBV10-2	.	ASSEWNNQPQH
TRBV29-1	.	SVVVSNEQF
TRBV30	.	AWSVRLGMDEQF
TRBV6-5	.	ASSYALPRAEAF
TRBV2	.	ASRGGDTEAF
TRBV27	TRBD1	ASSTIPTGPGELF
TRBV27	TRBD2	ASSLWPPSGNTDTQY
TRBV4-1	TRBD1	ASSQGQGAGYEQY
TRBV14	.	ASSQDSEGWQY
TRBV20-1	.	SASGTYEQY
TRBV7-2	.	ASSLLYPESHYGYT
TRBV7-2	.	ASRSASSYEQY
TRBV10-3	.	AISQYLKGTMNTEAF
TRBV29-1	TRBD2	SVVRAGVRNEQF
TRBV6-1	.	ASWLNTEAF
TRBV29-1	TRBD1	SVPGTGVEGYT
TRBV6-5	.	ASSYGGALYTDTQY
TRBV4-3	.	ASSQDWSMARRGYELF
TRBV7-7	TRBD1	ASSLAVKGQGQETQY
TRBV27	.	ASSAGGPYEQY
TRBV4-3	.	ASSQDVGGNGNYGYT
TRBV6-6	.	ASSPPTIDEQY
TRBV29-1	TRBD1	SPGRDREGSDSRANYGYT
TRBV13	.	ASSHRQASSYNEQF
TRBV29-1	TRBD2	SVEKEVTSGNNEQF
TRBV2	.	ASRVYSNQPQH
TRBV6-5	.	ASSYTSTDTQY
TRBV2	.	ASSEYGSPARETQY
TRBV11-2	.	ASSLNQPGTQY
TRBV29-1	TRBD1	SVEGGQGGGLRGYT
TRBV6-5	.	ASSLSAFTEAF
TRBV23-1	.	ASSPGGNNGYT
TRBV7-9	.	ASSPIAGELF
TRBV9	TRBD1	ASSALTGDGYT
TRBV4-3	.	ASSQDRASAGELF
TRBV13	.	ASSLGLVNEQY